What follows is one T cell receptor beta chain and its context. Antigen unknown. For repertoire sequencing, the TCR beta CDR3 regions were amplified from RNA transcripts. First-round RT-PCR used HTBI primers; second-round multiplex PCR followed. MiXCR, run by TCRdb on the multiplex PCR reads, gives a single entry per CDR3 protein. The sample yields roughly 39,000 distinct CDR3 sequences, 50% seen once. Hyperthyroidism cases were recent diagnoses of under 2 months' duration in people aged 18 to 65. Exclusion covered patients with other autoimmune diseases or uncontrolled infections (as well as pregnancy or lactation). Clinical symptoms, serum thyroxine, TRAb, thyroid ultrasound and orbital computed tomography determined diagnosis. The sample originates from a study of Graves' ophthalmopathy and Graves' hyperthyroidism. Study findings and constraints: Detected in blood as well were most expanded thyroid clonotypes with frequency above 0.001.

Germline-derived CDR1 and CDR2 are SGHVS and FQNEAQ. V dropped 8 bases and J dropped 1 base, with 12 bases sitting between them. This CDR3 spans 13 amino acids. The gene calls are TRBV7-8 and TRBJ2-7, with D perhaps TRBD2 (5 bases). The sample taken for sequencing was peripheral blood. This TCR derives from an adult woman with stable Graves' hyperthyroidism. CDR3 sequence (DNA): TGTGCCAGCCAGATACGGGGATCCTACGAGCAGTACTTC. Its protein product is CASQIRGSYEQYF.